One and the same sample provided the 10 T cell receptor beta chains below, sequenced in a study of blood T cell repertoires in COVID-19. TCRdb's copy holds only in-frame clones and misses some; the assay was immunoSEQ multiplex PCR. Found here are 110,000 to 150,000 clones, around 87% of them singletons; the top ten hold around 11%. Sequences were obtained from PBMCs or T cells enriched from blood (not recorded which). The receptors here all came from a man aged 55 to 70 who had recovered from COVID-19.

The chain has TRBV14 and TRBJ1-4; D is perhaps TRBD1 (5 bases). V was shortened by 4 bases and J by 0 bases, with 12 bases between the two germline ends. The length of the CDR3 is 16 residues. CDR1 SGHDN and CDR2 FVKESK come from the germline V gene. CDR3 sequence (DNA): TGTGCCAGCAGCCCCCGCGGGGACGCAACTAATGAAAAACTGTTTTTT. This encodes CASSPRGDATNEKLFF. The complete variable domain, with remaining parts taken from reference TRBV14 and TRBJ1-4, reads EAGVTQFPSHSVIEKGQTVTLRCDPISGHDNLYWYRRVMGKEIKFLLHFVKESKQDESGMPNNRFLAERTGGTYSTLKVQPAELEDSGVYFCASSPRGDATNEKLFFGSGTQLSVL.

The CDR3 reads CASSLGGGGPHEQFF. DNA of the CDR3: TGTGCCAGCAGCTTAGGAGGGGGAGGGCCTCATGAGCAGTTCTTC. The gene calls are TRBV7-9 and TRBJ2-1; maybe TRBD2 (7 bases). Trimming removed 1 base at V and 8 bases at J, with 15 bases between. The CDR3 has 15 residues. The V gene's germline CDR1 is SEHNR and CDR2 FQNEAQ (reference sequence).

This clone was picked up one time. The rearrangement links TRBV29-1 to TRBJ2-3; D perhaps matches TRBD1 (5 bases). V shed 1 base and J shed 2 bases, with 22 bases lying between them. Germline-derived CDR1 and CDR2 are SQVTM and ANQGSEA. The CDR3 has 18 residues. The CDR3 protein is CSVEVLRLKQADTDTQYF. For the CDR3, the DNA is TGCAGCGTTGAAGTATTAAGGTTGAAACAGGCAGACACAGATACGCAGTATTTT.

V gene TRBV3-1 (or the pseudogene TRBV3-2) combines with J gene TRBJ2-2; 9 bases agree with TRBD1. The CDR3 has 14 residues. The germline CDR1 and CDR2 sequences are LGHDT and YNNKEL (reference sequence). Trimming at V came to 5 bases and at J to 5 bases, leaving 3 bases not matched to a gene. The CDR3 DNA reads as TGTGCCAGCAGCTCACAGGGGGCTACCGGGGAGCTGTTTTTT. Translating it yields CASSSQGATGELFF.

This chain uses TRBV6-5 with TRBJ1-1; 7 bases align to TRBD1. With 5 bases clipped from V and 5 bases from J, the junction kept 11 bases outside the gene matches. Germline V gene data show CDR1 as MNHEY and CDR2 as SVGAGI. This CDR3 has 15 amino acids. The CDR3 protein is CASSPMTGQGTEAFF. In DNA, the CDR3 is TGTGCCAGCAGTCCAATGACAGGGCAAGGAACTGAAGCTTTCTTT.

This rearrangement joins TRBV2 to TRBJ2-2, with D possibly being TRBD1 (6 bases). V lost 1 base to trimming and J lost 5 bases, with 14 bases between them. The CDR3 is made up of 16 amino acids. Germline assignment: CDR1 SNHLY and CDR2 FYNNEI. The CDR3 reads CASSEVRGSGTGELFF. CDR3 nucleotide sequence: TGTGCCAGCAGTGAAGTCAGGGGCAGTGGAACCGGGGAGCTGTTTTTT.

The CDR3 region has the DNA TGCAGTGCTAGTTGGGGGACAGCGAACACCGGGGAGCTGTTTTTT. Translating gives CSASWGTANTGELFF. V and J are TRBV20-1 and TRBJ2-2; 7 bases map to TRBD1. There are 15 residues in the CDR3. Unmatched junction bases numbered 4, after V lost 3 bases and J lost 0 bases. Germline CDR1 reads DFQATT; CDR2 reads SNEGSKA (reference sequence).

The chain uses TRBV27 and TRBJ2-6; D is perhaps TRBD1 (6 bases). Trimming took off 1 base at V and 11 bases at J, with 15 bases between the two ends. Germline lookup yields CDR1 MNHEY and CDR2 SMNVEV (reference sequence). There are 15 residues in the CDR3. The CDR3 reads CASSLFGQPRDVLTF. The CDR3 coding sequence is TGTGCCAGCAGTTTATTCGGACAGCCACGAGACGTCCTGACTTTC.

This chain connects TRBV10-1 to TRBJ1-1; D remains unclear. The CDR3 has 11 amino acids. Trimming removed 10 bases from V and 3 bases from J, with 9 bases in between. Looked up from germline, CDR1 is WNHNN and CDR2 is SYGVQD (reference sequence). CDR3: CATLPDTEAFF. The CDR3 nucleotides read TGCGCCACCCTACCGGACACTGAAGCTTTCTTT.

The CDR3 DNA is TGTGCCAGCAGTTTAGGGGTTGGAAACACCATATATTTT. It yields the protein CASSLGVGNTIYF. V and J are TRBV25-1 and TRBJ1-3; D might be TRBD1 (5 bases). Germline assignment: CDR1 MGHDK and CDR2 SYGVNS. Trimming removed 5 bases from V and 3 bases from J, with 8 bases in between. The CDR3 has 13 amino acids. The full variable domain, in which reference TRBV25-1 and TRBJ1-3 provide the parts outside the CDR3, is EADIYQTPRYLVIGTGKKITLECSQTMGHDKMYWYQQDPGMELHLIHYSYGVNSTEKGDLSSESTVSRIRTEHFPLTLESARPSHTSQYLCASSLGVGNTIYFGEGSWLTVV.